The 26 T cell receptor beta chains listed next were all sequenced from one sample in a study of preoperative IRX-2 immunotherapy in early breast cancer. Treatment: preoperative locoregional IRX-2 cytokine immunotherapy. The table came from immunoSEQ multiplex PCR; TCRdb's copy has only in-frame clones and leaves some out. The data contain about 98,000 clones, about nine tenths of them singletons. The sample here was tumor tissue, taken after IRX-2 immunotherapy. These TCRs come from a human donor with breast cancer.

This clone has just one count. The chain has TRBV10-2 and TRBJ1-1, with 8 bases aligning to TRBD1. J gave up 5 bases and V 5 bases, and 1 base lay outside the gene matches. CDR3 length equals 12 residues. Germline-derived CDR1 and CDR2 are WSHSY and SAAADI. Written as DNA, the CDR3 is TGCGCCAGCAGTTACAGGGGGACTGAAGCTTTCTTT. Amino acid sequence: CASSYRGTEAFF.

This clone occurred once. The chain recombines TRBV11-3 with TRBJ2-1; D is ambiguous. The germline V gene encodes CDR1 SGHNT and CDR2 YENEEA. The CDR3 loop spans 15 amino acids. V was trimmed by 5 bases and J by 0 bases, leaving 11 bases between them. In nucleotides, the CDR3 is TGTGCCAGCAGCCGAGATCGTAGCTCCTACAATGAGCAGTTCTTC. This sequence encodes CASSRDRSSYNEQFF.

The V call is TRBV6-8, the J call TRBJ2-7; TRBD1 is a possible D gene (6 bases). The CDR3 sequence is 14 residues long. Deletions cut 6 bases from V and 6 bases from J, with 18 bases between. Per germline, CDR1 MNHGY and CDR2 SAAAGT. Here the CDR3 reads CASSGTPYPSEQYF. In nucleotides, the CDR3 is TGTGCCAGCAGCGGGACACCCTACCCGAGCGAGCAGTACTTC.

The CDR3 nucleotides read TGTGCCAGCAGCGGGGATCAACTTCAAATCAAGGGGGAGCTGTTTTTT. This codes for CASSGDQLQIKGELFF. J is TRBJ2-2 and V is TRBV7-8; no definite D call. V dropped 5 bases and J dropped 8 bases, with 21 bases sitting between them. In germline, CDR1 is SGHVS, CDR2 FQNEAQ. CDR3 size: 16 residues. Using reference TRBV7-8 and TRBJ2-2 for the parts outside the CDR3, the full variable domain is GAGVSQSPRYKVAKRGQDVALRCDPISGHVSLFWYQQALGQGPEFLTYFQNEAQLDKSGLPSDRFFAERPEGSVSTLKIQRTQQEDSAVYLCASSGDQLQIKGELFFGEGSRLTVL.

The V gene is TRBV5-1, the J gene TRBJ1-5, with 7 bases lining up with TRBD1. This CDR3 spans 15 amino acids. Per germline, CDR1 SGHRS and CDR2 YFSETQ. Trimming removed 0 bases from V and 5 bases from J; junction bases left unmatched: 5. CDR3 sequence reads: CASSLEAGGDQPQHF. The CDR3 DNA is TGCGCCAGCAGCTTGGAGGCAGGGGGGGATCAGCCCCAGCATTTT. The full variable domain, its missing parts supplied by reference TRBV5-1 and TRBJ1-5, is KAGVTQTPRYLIKTRGQQVTLSCSPISGHRSVSWYQQTPGQGLQFLFEYFSETQRNKGNFPGRFSGRQFSNSRSEMNVSTLELGDSALYLCASSLEAGGDQPQHFGDGTRLSIL.

The genes are TRBV6-7 and TRBJ2-7; D not certain. TRBV6-7 is classed as an ORF, of uncertain function. CDR3 length: 14 residues. V gave up 6 bases and J gave up 0 bases, with 12 bases separating them. The DNA for the CDR3 is TGTGCCAGCAGGCGGACCCTTAGCTCCTACGAGCAGTACTTC. This codes for CASRRTLSSYEQYF.

This chain uses TRBV5-1 with TRBJ1-5; the match to TRBD1 covers 10 bases. Germline V CDR1 and CDR2: SGHRS, YFSETQ. The CDR3 runs 20 residues. Trimming took 4 bases from V and 0 from J; bases not matched to a gene: 16. In nucleotides, the CDR3 is TGCGCCAGCAGCCAAACACCTGTGACAGGGGGCCTCTATAGCAATCAGCCCCAGCATTTT. This encodes CASSQTPVTGGLYSNQPQHF.

The rearrangement links TRBV1 to TRBJ2-7; TRBD1, the D gene given by the table, was not confirmed from the DNA. TRBV1 is classified as a pseudogene. CDR3 length equals 15 residues. CDR3 amino acids: CASSQDPGMEYEQYF. In nucleotides, the CDR3 is TGCGCCAGCAGCCAAGACCCAGGGATGGAATACGAGCAGTACTTC.

The V and J genes are TRBV30 and TRBJ2-7; D is possibly TRBD2 (5 bases). The CDR3 is 13 amino acids. Germline CDR1 reads GTSNPN; CDR2 reads SVGIG (reference sequence). Trimming cost V 4 bases and J 3 bases, with 13 bases left between them. In nucleotides, the CDR3 is TGTGCCTGGAAGCGGACGAAAGACTACGAGCAGTACTTC. Translated, it gives CAWKRTKDYEQYF.

The chain couples TRBV19 to TRBJ2-1, with D perhaps matching TRBD2 (6 bases). Germline CDR1 reads LNHDA; CDR2 reads SQIVND (reference sequence). The CDR3 is made up of 14 amino acids. Trimming took 6 bases from V and 9 from J, leaving 18 bases between them. The CDR3 DNA reads as TGTGCCAGTAGCAGACTAGACCCATATAGTGAGCAGTTCTTC. Protein product: CASSRLDPYSEQFF.

J is TRBJ2-3 and V is TRBV28; tentative D call: TRBD2 (5 bases). CDR3 size: 14 residues. The V and J ends lost 9 bases and 5 bases respectively, with 18 bases between them. Germline V gene lookup returns CDR1 MDHEN and CDR2 SYDVKM. The CDR3 DNA sequence: TGTGCCAGTCAAAGGATCGGGGAAGGAGATACGCAGTATTTT. As protein: CASQRIGEGDTQYF.

The chain combines TRBV29-1 with TRBJ1-2, with a possible D match to TRBD1 (6 bases). The CDR3 totals 13 residues. Trimming removed 5 bases at V and 8 bases at J, with 18 bases between. CDR1 SQVTM and CDR2 ANQGSEA come from the germline V gene. CDR3 protein: CSVNREGVGGYTF. The CDR3 coding sequence is TGCAGCGTTAACCGAGAGGGGGTTGGGGGCTACACCTTC.

The chain joins TRBV19 to TRBJ1-2; 7 bases are shared with TRBD1. There are 14 residues in the CDR3. Germline-derived CDR1 and CDR2 are LNHDA and SQIVND (reference sequence). Trimming took 5 bases from V and 4 from J; bases not matched to a gene: 7. In nucleotides, the CDR3 is TGTGCCAGTAGTCCCAGACAGGGCGGCTATGGCTACACCTTC. It translates to CASSPRQGGYGYTF.

V gene TRBV11-1 combines with J gene TRBJ2-2; D gene uncertain. Germline V gene data show CDR1 as SGHAT and CDR2 as FQDESV (reference sequence). V lost 1 base and J lost 2, with 5 bases in between. The CDR3 has 14 amino acids. The CDR3 spells CASSLGANTGELFF. The CDR3 nucleotides are TGTGCCAGCAGCTTAGGAGCAAACACCGGGGAGCTGTTTTTT.

This clone was seen only a few times. The J gene is TRBJ2-2, the V gene TRBV15, with a possible D match to TRBD1 (6 bases). Between the trimmed V and J ends, which lost 2 bases and 1 base, there was a span of 14 bases. The CDR3 length is 17 residues. Germline lookup yields CDR1 LNHNV and CDR2 YYDKDF (reference sequence). The CDR3 loop is CATSRYPGTMNTGELFF. The CDR3 DNA follows: TGTGCCACCAGCAGATACCCCGGGACAATGAACACCGGGGAGCTGTTTTTT.

To note about this clone: At one end, the junction sequence differs from germline, possibly due to a read error. CDR3 in amino acids: CAISPGTDEAQPQHF. The CDR3, as DNA: TGTGCCATCAGTCCCGGGACAGATGAGGCTCAGCCCCAGCATTTT. The genes are TRBV6-8 and TRBJ1-5; TRBD1 agrees at 7 bases. The CDR3 spans 15 residues. The V gene's germline CDR1 is MNHGY and CDR2 SAAAGT.

The rearrangement joins TRBV7-1 to TRBJ2-2; 7 bases fit TRBD2. TRBV7-1 is assigned to the ORF class and has an uncertain function. The CDR3 runs to 14 residues. J lost 6 bases, V lost 4 bases, and 5 bases had no gene match. For the CDR3, the DNA is TGTGCCAGCAGCTTAGGGGAGGGAGCCGGGGAGCTGTTTTTT. Amino acid sequence: CASSLGEGAGELFF.

The rearrangement uses TRBV29-1 and TRBJ2-1; D is unclear. This CDR3 comprises 13 residues. Germline CDR1 is SQVTM and CDR2 is ANQGSEA. Trimming took off 6 bases at V and 6 bases at J, with 15 bases between the two ends. In DNA, the CDR3 is TGCAGCGTCCTCCGGATCCCCCCCAATGAGCAGTTCTTC. Translated: CSVLRIPPNEQFF.

The chain has TRBV11-3 and TRBJ1-1; a possible D gene is TRBD1 (6 bases). This CDR3 region has 15 residues. Germline CDR1 and CDR2: SGHNT and YENEEA. The ends were cut back, 2 bases at V and 3 bases at J, with 13 bases in the middle. CDR3: CASSLNSGAHTEAFF. The CDR3 bases are TGTGCCAGCAGCTTAAATTCAGGGGCTCACACTGAAGCTTTCTTT. Based on the CDR3 plus reference TRBV11-3 and TRBJ1-1, the full variable domain is EAGVVQSPRYKIIEKKQPVAFWCNPISGHNTLYWYLQNLGQGPELLIRYENEEAVDDSQLPKDRFSAERLKGVDSTLKIQPAELGDSAVYLCASSLNSGAHTEAFFGQGTRLTVV.

The V call is TRBV11-3, the J call TRBJ1-5, with a tentative D call TRBD1 (5 bases). Germline CDR1 is SGHNT and CDR2 is YENEEA. The CDR3 loop spans 16 amino acids. Trimming pared 5 bases from V and 2 bases from J, leaving 16 bases between. CDR3 sequence reads: CASSPRDGAGNQPQHF. The CDR3 DNA reads as TGTGCCAGCAGCCCTCGAGACGGGGCAGGCAATCAGCCCCAGCATTTT.

This clone was recorded once. V gene TRBV19 combines with J gene TRBJ2-7; a weak D match, TRBD1 (6 bases). The CDR3 is 14 amino acids. V was shortened by 4 bases and J by 0 bases, with 10 bases between the two germline ends. Germline values: CDR1 LNHDA, CDR2 SQIVND (reference sequence). CDR3 region: CASSTHRDSYEQYF. The CDR3 DNA follows: TGTGCCAGTAGTACCCACAGGGACTCCTACGAGCAGTACTTC.

This clone has just one count. This rearrangement joins TRBV28 to TRBJ1-1; D call uncertain. From germline, CDR1 is MDHEN and CDR2 SYDVKM. This CDR3 contains 14 residues. V dropped 6 bases and J dropped 0 bases, with 11 bases sitting between them. The CDR3 loop is CASSRAGMNTEAFF. CDR3 DNA: TGTGCCAGCAGCCGGGCGGGTATGAACACTGAAGCTTTCTTT. Looking up the rest from reference TRBV28 and TRBJ1-1 gives the full variable domain: DVKVTQSSRYLVKRTGEKVFLECVQDMDHENMFWYRQDPGLGLRLIYFSYDVKMKEKGDIPEGYSVSREKKERFSLILESASTNQTSMYLCASSRAGMNTEAFFGQGTRLTVV.

The rearrangement links TRBV7-5 to TRBJ2-1; TRBD1, as called in the table, went unchecked against the DNA. TRBV7-5 has pseudogene status. This CDR3 region has 17 residues. This chain's CDR3 is CASSLRPGTGTFNEQFF. The CDR3 DNA is TGTGCCAGCAGCTTGAGGCCCGGGACAGGGACCTTCAATGAGCAGTTCTTC.

The rearrangement joins TRBV7-6 to TRBJ1-4; 7 nucleotides line up with TRBD1. CDR3 length: 20 residues. Germline V gene sequence: CDR1 SGHVS, CDR2 FNYEAQ. The V gene end was trimmed by 5 bases and the J gene end by 0 bases; junction bases not matched to a gene: 18. The CDR3 DNA is TGTGCCAGCAGCCTCGGAGCGGGGCGACAGGGAATGGCAACTAATGAAAAACTGTTTTTT. It encodes CASSLGAGRQGMATNEKLFF.

This rearrangement joins TRBV28 to TRBJ1-1; 8 nucleotides align to TRBD1. The CDR3 has 13 residues. CDR1 is MDHEN and CDR2 is SYDVKM in the germline V gene. Trimming cost V 8 bases and J 1 base; bases outside gene matches: 3. CDR3 DNA sequence: TGTGCCAGCCATGGACAGGGGAACACTGAAGCTTTCTTT. The encoded protein is CASHGQGNTEAFF.

The chain combines TRBV5-1 with TRBJ1-5; D may be TRBD1 (6 bases). Germline CDR1 reads SGHRS; CDR2 reads YFSETQ. Trimming removed 0 bases at V and 4 bases at J, with 8 bases between. The CDR3 runs 14 residues. The CDR3 region is CASSLGGANQPQHF. The DNA for the CDR3 is TGCGCCAGCAGCTTGGGGGGGGCAAATCAGCCCCAGCATTTT.